Listed below are T cell receptor beta chains from one sample, sequenced in a study of cytomegalovirus exposure and HLA in healthy donors. Measured with immunoSEQ multiplex PCR; TCRdb has only the in-frame clones, and not every one. Among 200,000 to 250,000 clones listed, over 75% were seen once. Input material: PBMCs. Receptors originate from a human donor in good health. CDR3s include the opening cysteine and the closing phenylalanine or tryptophan. A D gene is named only where the DNA matches it firmly. Not every row has a clone size; where given, it reads once, few, many or a size class.

V gene	J gene	clone size	D gene	CDR3 protein	CDR3 DNA
TRBV14	TRBJ2-7	-	-	CASSQDQQVGQQTYEQYF	TGTGCCAGCAGCCAAGATCAACAGGTCGGACAGCAGACTTACGAGCAGTACTTC
TRBV7-9	TRBJ2-2	-	TRBD1	CASSLLGTGGPGELFF	TGTGCCAGCAGCTTGTTGGGGACAGGGGGCCCCGGGGAGCTGTTTTTT
TRBV28	TRBJ2-1	-	-	CASRIPGGSNEQFF	TGTGCCAGCAGAATACCTGGAGGGTCCAATGAGCAGTTCTTC
TRBV20-1	TRBJ1-2	-	TRBD1	CSAPTGEGYTF	TGCAGTGCTCCTACAGGGGAAGGCTACACCTTC
TRBV18	TRBJ1-5	few	-	CASSPEGRGIFQPQHF	TGTGCCAGCTCACCCGAAGGGAGGGGTATTTTTCAGCCCCAGCATTTT
TRBV29-1	TRBJ1-2	once	-	CSGERRIDGYTF	TGCAGCGGTGAGCGGCGGATTGATGGCTACACCTTC
TRBV5-4	TRBJ2-7	-	TRBD1	CASSLVGQGTYEQYF	TGTGCCAGCAGCTTAGTTGGACAGGGGACCTACGAGCAGTACTTC
TRBV19	TRBJ2-3	once	TRBD2	CASSGVGLAGGPTQYF	TGTGCCAGTAGCGGAGTGGGACTAGCGGGAGGGCCCACGCAGTATTTT
TRBV19	TRBJ2-3	-	TRBD2	CASAAAGGGNTQYF	TGTGCCAGTGCTGCTGCGGGAGGAGGTAATACGCAGTATTTT
TRBV27	TRBJ2-1	few	-	CASSLSVVRGSYNEQFF	TGTGCCAGCAGTTTATCCGTCGTGCGGGGCTCCTACAATGAGCAGTTCTTC
TRBV5-6	TRBJ2-7	-	TRBD2	CASRRAGGPYEQYF	TGTGCCAGCAGGAGAGCGGGAGGGCCCTACGAGCAGTACTTC
TRBV5-8	TRBJ1-3	-	-	CASSVWTASSGNTIYF	TGTGCCAGCAGCGTCTGGACTGCAAGCTCTGGAAACACCATATATTTT
TRBV6-4	TRBJ2-5	-	-	CASSHTERRETQYF	TGTGCCAGCAGCCACACGGAGCGGAGAGAGACCCAGTACTTC